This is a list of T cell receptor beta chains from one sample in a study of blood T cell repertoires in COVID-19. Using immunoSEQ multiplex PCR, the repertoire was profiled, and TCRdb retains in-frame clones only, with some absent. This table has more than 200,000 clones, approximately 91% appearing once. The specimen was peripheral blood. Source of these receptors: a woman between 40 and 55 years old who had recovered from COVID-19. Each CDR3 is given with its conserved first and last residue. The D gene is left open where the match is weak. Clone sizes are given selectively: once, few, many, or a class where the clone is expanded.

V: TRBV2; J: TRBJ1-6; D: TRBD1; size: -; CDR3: CASSEVGRDRVRNSPLHF; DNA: TGTGCCAGCAGTGAAGTCGGCCGGGACAGGGTCCGCAATTCACCCCTCCACTTT
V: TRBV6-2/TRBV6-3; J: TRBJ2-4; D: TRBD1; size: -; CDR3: CASSRTGTKNIQYF; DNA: TGTGCCAGCAGTAGGACAGGGACCAAAAACATTCAGTACTTC
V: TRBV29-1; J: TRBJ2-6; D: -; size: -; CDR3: CSVKFQGGGANVLTF; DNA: TGCAGCGTAAAATTCCAGGGTGGTGGGGCCAACGTCCTGACTTTC
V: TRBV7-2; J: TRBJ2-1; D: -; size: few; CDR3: CASSPGASRSYNEQFF; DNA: TGTGCCAGCAGCCCAGGGGCTAGCCGATCCTACAATGAGCAGTTCTTC
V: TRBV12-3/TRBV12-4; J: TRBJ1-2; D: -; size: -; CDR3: CASSLEGRGGYTF; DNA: TGTGCCAGCAGCCTGGAGGGGCGCGGTGGCTACACCTTC
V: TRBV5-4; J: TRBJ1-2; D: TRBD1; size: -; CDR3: CASSLWGGQGRGYTF; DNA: TGTGCCAGCAGCTTGTGGGGGGGACAGGGAAGGGGCTACACCTTC
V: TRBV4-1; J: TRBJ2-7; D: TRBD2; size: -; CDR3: CASSQDRLAGGSYEQYF; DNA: TGCGCCAGCAGCCAAGATCGGCTAGCGGGGGGTTCCTACGAGCAGTACTTC
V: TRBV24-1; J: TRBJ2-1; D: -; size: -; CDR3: CATSDQGFAALNEQFF; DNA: TGTGCCACCAGTGACCAGGGGTTCGCGGCTCTGAATGAGCAGTTCTTC
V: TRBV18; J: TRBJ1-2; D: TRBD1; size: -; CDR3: CASSPGQVDGYTF; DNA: TGTGCCAGCTCACCGGGACAGGTCGATGGCTACACCTTC
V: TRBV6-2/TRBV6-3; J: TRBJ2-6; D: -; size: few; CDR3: CASSPRSISGANVLTF; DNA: TGTGCCAGCAGTCCGAGATCGATCTCTGGGGCCAACGTCCTGACTTTC
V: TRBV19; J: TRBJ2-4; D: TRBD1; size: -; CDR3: CASSIDVGGQLAKNIQYF; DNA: TGTGCCAGTAGTATAGATGTAGGGGGCCAATTAGCCAAAAACATTCAGTACTTC
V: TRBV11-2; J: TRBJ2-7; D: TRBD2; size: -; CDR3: CASSLSLAGGPPHEQYF; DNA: TGTGCCAGCAGCTTAAGTCTAGCGGGAGGGCCCCCCCACGAGCAGTACTTC
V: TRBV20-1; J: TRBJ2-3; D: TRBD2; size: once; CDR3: CSASGSGSTDTQYF; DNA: TGCAGTGCTAGTGGTAGCGGGAGTACAGATACGCAGTATTTT
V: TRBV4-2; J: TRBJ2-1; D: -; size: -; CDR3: CASSQDRVTEQFF; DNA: TGTGCCAGCAGCCAAGATCGGGTAACTGAGCAGTTCTTC
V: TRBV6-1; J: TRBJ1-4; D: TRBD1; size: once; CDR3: CASSEPGTGLREKLFF; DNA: TGTGCCAGCAGTGAACCTGGGACAGGCCTTCGTGAAAAACTGTTTTTT
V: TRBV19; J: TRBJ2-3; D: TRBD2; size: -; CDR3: CASSTRTSGRGGTDTQYF; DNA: TGTGCCAGTAGTACCCGGACTAGCGGGAGAGGGGGCACAGATACGCAGTATTTT
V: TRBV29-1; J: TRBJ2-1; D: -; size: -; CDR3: CSVGPLGHNEQFF; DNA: TGCAGCGTTGGTCCCCTGGGCCACAATGAGCAGTTCTTC
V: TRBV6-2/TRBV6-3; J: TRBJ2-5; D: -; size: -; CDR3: CASSQHRVGFQETQYF; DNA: TGTGCCAGCAGCCAACACAGGGTTGGTTTCCAAGAGACCCAGTACTTC
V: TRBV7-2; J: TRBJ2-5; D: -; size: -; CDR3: CASSLRLSHQETQYF; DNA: TGTGCCAGCAGCTTAAGACTATCCCACCAAGAGACCCAGTACTTC
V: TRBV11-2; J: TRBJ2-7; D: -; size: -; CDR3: CASSSYQGPGYEQYF; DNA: TGTGCCAGCAGCTCGTACCAGGGGCCTGGCTACGAGCAGTACTTC
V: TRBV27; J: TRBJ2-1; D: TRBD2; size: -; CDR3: CASSISGTSFNEQFF; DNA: TGTGCCAGCAGTATCTCCGGGACTAGCTTCAATGAGCAGTTCTTC
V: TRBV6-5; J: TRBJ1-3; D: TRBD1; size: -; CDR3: CASKGTGGGGNTIYF; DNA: TGTGCCAGCAAAGGGACAGGGGGCGGTGGAAACACCATATATTTT
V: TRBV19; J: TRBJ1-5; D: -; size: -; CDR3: CASSITGGARWNQPQHF; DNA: TGTGCCAGTAGTATCACGGGGGGTGCCCGTTGGAATCAGCCCCAGCATTTT
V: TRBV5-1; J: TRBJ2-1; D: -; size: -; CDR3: CASSPDSFEQFF; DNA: TGCGCCAGCTCACCGGACAGTTTTGAGCAGTTCTTC
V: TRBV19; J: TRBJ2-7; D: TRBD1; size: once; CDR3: CASSAGTVYEQYF; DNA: TGTGCCAGTAGTGCCGGGACAGTCTACGAGCAGTACTTC
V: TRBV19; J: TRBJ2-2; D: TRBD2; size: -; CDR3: CASRLSGSPTGELFF; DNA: TGTGCCAGTAGACTTAGCGGGAGCCCCACCGGGGAGCTGTTTTTT
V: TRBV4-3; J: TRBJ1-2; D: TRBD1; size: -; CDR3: CASSQDRQGYRGYTF; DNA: TGCGCCAGCAGCCAAGATCGACAGGGGTATCGTGGCTACACCTTC
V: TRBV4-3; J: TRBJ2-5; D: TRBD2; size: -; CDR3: CASSQEVGRAEETQYF; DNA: TGCGCCAGCAGCCAAGAGGTCGGGAGGGCCGAAGAGACCCAGTACTTC
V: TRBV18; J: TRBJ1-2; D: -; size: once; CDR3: CASSPREDYGYTF; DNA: TGTGCCAGCTCCCCCAGGGAGGACTATGGCTACACCTTC
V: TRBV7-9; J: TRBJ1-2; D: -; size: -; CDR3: CASSMDIYGYTF; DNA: TGTGCCAGCAGCATGGACATCTATGGCTACACCTTC
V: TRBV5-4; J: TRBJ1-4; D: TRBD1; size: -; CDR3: CASSATTGTGDEKLFF; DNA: TGTGCCAGCAGCGCAACCACCGGGACAGGGGATGAAAAACTGTTTTTT
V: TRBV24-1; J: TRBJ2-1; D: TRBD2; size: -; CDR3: CATSDLSSGENEQFF; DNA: TGTGCCACCAGTGATTTATCTAGCGGGGAAAATGAGCAGTTCTTC
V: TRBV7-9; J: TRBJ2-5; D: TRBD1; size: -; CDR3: CASSPRGQVQETQYF; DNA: TGTGCCAGCAGCCCCCGGGGACAGGTCCAAGAGACCCAGTACTTC
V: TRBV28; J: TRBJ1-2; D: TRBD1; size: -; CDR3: CASSSLQGLPYGYTF; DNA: TGTGCCAGCAGTTCCTTACAGGGGCTGCCCTATGGCTACACCTTC
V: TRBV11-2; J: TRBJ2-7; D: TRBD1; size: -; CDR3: CASSQGRRGQSSYEQYF; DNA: TGTGCCAGCAGCCAGGGACGCAGGGGGCAAAGCTCCTACGAGCAGTACTTC
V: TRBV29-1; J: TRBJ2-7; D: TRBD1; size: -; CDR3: CSVGGLDRGYEQYF; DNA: TGCAGCGTGGGGGGACTTGACAGGGGCTACGAGCAGTACTTC
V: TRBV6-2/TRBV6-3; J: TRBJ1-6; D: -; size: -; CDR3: CASSLLRQIYNSPLHF; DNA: TGTGCCAGCAGCCTCCTACGACAAATCTATAATTCACCCCTCCACTTT
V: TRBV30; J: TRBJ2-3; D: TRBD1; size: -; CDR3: CALDRGTDTQYF; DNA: TGTGCCTTGGACAGGGGCACAGATACGCAGTATTTT
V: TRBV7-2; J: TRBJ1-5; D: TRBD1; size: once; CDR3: CASSRAGQGFYSNQPQHF; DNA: TGTGCCAGCAGCCGCGCGGGACAGGGTTTTTACAGCAATCAGCCCCAGCATTTT
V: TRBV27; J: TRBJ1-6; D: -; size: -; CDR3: CASSYTGYNSPLHF; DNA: TGTGCCAGCAGCTATACAGGCTATAATTCACCCCTCCACTTT
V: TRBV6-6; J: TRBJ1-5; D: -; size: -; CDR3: CASSSGQRTVVSGNQPQHF; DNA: TGTGCCAGCAGCTCTGGACAGCGCACCGTTGTTAGCGGCAATCAGCCCCAGCATTTT
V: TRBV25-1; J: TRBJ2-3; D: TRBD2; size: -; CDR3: CASSELAGLVDTQYF; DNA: TGTGCCAGCAGTGAGCTAGCGGGATTGGTAGATACGCAGTATTTT
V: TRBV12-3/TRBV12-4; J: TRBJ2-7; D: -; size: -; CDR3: CASAANGLGEQYF; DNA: TGTGCCAGCGCCGCCAACGGACTGGGCGAGCAGTACTTC
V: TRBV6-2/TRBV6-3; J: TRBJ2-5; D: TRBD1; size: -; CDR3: CASSYPRTGLLQETQYF; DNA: TGTGCCAGCAGTTACCCACGGACAGGGCTTCTTCAAGAGACCCAGTACTTC
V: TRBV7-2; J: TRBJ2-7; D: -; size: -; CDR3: CASSLSRDISYEQYF; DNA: TGTGCCAGCAGCTTATCCCGGGACATCTCCTACGAGCAGTACTTC
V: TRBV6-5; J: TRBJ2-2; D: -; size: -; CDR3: CASSYSRHLQTGELFF; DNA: TGTGCCAGCAGTTACTCGAGACACCTCCAAACCGGGGAGCTGTTTTTT
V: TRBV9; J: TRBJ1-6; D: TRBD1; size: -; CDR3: CASSSYPGQNSPLHF; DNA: TGTGCCAGCAGCTCCTATCCGGGACAGAATTCACCCCTCCACTTT
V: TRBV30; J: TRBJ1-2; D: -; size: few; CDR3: CAWSVGAHGYTF; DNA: TGTGCCTGGAGTGTGGGGGCCCATGGCTACACCTTC
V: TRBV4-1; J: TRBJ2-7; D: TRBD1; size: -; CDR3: CASSPRTGSEQYF; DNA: TGCGCCAGCAGCCCCAGGACAGGATCCGAGCAGTACTTC
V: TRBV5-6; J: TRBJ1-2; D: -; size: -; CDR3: CASSFVEGSDYGYTF; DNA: TGTGCCAGCAGCTTCGTGGAGGGGTCGGACTATGGCTACACCTTC
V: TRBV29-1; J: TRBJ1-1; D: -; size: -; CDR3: CSVGGERVNTEAFF; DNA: TGCAGCGTGGGGGGGGAACGGGTGAACACTGAAGCTTTCTTT
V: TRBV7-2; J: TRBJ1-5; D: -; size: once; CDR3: CASSADRFQPQHF; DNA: TGTGCCAGCAGCGCTGACAGATTCCAGCCCCAGCATTTT
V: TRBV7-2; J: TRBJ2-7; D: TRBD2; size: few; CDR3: CASSLAAGGSYEQYF; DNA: TGTGCCAGCAGCTTAGCGGCGGGAGGTTCCTACGAGCAGTACTTC
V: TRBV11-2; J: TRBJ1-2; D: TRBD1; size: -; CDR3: CASSFPGQPYGYTF; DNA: TGTGCCAGCAGCTTCCCGGGACAGCCCTATGGCTACACCTTC